Here is one T cell receptor (beta chain) with its context. This specimen belongs to a study of blood T cell repertoires in COVID-19. Study-level information: The study drew acute and convalescent COVID-19 samples from the United States, Italy and Spain.

Authors' methods: Reference gene primer amplification in the assay estimated nucleated cell counts. TCRdb keeps only in-frame clones here, not all; method: immunoSEQ multiplex PCR. V and J calls and clone size come straight from that table; D and trimming were deduced from the DNA. Altogether some 390,000 clones are present, about 91% being singletons, with the ten largest covering approximately 1.5%. Patients from Seattle were sampled longitudinally, starting during active infection. In germline, CDR1 is KGHSH, CDR2 LQKENI. Deletions cut 2 bases from V and 1 base from J, with 11 bases between. The CDR3 extends over 16 amino acids.

This chain links TRBV18 with TRBJ2-2; TRBD2 might be the D (6 bases). The TCR comes from a woman in her 40s with COVID-19, enrolled during active disease. The source material was peripheral blood. CDR3 sequence: CASSPALARNTGELFF. Written as DNA, the CDR3 is TGTGCCAGCTCACCAGCGCTAGCGAGGAACACCGGGGAGCTGTTTTTT.